The following is a TCR beta chain sequence with its context. The antigen is not known. The ends were cut back, 4 bases at V and 4 bases at J, with 16 bases in the middle. Looked up from germline, CDR1 is MNHEY and CDR2 is SVGAGI. This CDR3 is built from 16 residues. PCR primers comprised 60 Vbeta and 13 Jbeta primers. TCRdb keeps only in-frame clones here, not all; method: immunoSEQ multiplex PCR. Among approximately 130,000 clones, roughly 80% were seen once, and the ten largest hold roughly 8%. The entry originates in a study of cytomegalovirus exposure and HLA in healthy donors. Study-wide findings and caveats: There were 160 or so TCR beta chains listed as cytomegalovirus-associated. Later work showed greater clonal expansion in HLA-associated TCR beta chains than in equally common others. Later genetic work tied a missense DCLRE1C variant to beta-chain V and J trimming.

This TCR came from a woman between 45 and 65 years old in good health and CMV-seropositive. V and J are TRBV6-5 and TRBJ2-2; the D is unclear. The specimen was PBMCs. CDR3 loop: CASSFLSLHATGELFF. Here the CDR3 DNA reads TGTGCCAGCAGTTTCCTTTCCTTACATGCCACCGGGGAGCTGTTTTTT.